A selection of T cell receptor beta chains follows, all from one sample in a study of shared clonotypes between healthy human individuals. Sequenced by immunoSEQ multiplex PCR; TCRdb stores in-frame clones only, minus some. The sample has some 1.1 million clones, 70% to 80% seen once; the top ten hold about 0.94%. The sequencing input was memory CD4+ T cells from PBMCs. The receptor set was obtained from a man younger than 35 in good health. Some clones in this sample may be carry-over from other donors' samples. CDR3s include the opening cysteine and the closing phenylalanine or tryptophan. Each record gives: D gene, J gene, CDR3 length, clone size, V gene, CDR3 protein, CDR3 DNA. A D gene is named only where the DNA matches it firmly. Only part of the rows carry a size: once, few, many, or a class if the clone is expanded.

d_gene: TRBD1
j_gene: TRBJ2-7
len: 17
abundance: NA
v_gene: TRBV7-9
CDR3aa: CASSSAAGTGMVYEQYF
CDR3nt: TGTGCCAGCAGCTCCGCGGCCGGGACAGGGATGGTCTACGAGCAGTACTTC

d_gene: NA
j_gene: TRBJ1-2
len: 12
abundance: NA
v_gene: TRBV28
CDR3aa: CASTTKGLGYTF
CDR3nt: TGTGCCAGCACCACAAAGGGGCTTGGCTACACCTTC

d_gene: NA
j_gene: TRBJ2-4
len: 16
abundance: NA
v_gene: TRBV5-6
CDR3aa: CASSWRHEVGQFVQYF
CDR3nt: TGTGCCAGCAGCTGGAGACATGAGGTTGGGCAATTCGTTCAGTACTTC

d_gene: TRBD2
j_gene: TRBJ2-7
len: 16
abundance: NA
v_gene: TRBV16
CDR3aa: CASSQEGLAGSREQYF
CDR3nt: TGTGCCAGCAGCCAAGAGGGACTAGCGGGATCGCGGGAGCAGTACTTC

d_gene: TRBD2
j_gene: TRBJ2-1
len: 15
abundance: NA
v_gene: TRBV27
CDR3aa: CASSPRLAGESEQFF
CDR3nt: TGTGCCAGCAGTCCGCGACTAGCGGGAGAGAGTGAGCAGTTCTTC

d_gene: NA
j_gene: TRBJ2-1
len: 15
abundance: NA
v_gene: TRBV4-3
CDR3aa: CASSQGGMSYNEQFF
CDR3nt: TGCGCCAGCAGCCAGGGCGGAATGAGCTACAATGAGCAGTTCTTC

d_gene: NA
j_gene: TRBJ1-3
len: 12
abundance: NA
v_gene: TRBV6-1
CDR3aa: CASRGSGDTIYF
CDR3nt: TGTGCCAGCAGAGGGTCAGGGGACACCATATATTTT

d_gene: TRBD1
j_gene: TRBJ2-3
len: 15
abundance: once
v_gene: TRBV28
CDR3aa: CASPPSGQLTDTQYF
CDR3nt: TGTGCCAGCCCCCCGTCGGGACAGCTCACAGATACGCAGTATTTT

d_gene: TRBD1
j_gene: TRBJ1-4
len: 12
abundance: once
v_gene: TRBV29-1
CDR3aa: CSVGQEDEKLFF
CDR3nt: TGCAGCGTCGGACAGGAGGATGAAAAACTGTTTTTT

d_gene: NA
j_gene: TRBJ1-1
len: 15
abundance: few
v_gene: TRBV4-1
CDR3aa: CASSQGHGGSTEAFF
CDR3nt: TGCGCCAGCAGCCAAGGGCATGGTGGGAGTACTGAAGCTTTCTTT

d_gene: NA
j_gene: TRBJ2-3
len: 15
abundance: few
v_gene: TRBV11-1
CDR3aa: CASSFRTAGTDTQYF
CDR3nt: TGTGCCAGCAGCTTTCGGACAGCCGGCACAGATACGCAGTATTTT

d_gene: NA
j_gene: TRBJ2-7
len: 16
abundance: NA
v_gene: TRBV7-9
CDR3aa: CASSLDRGGQSYEQYF
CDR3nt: TGTGCCAGCAGCTTAGACCGCGGAGGGCAGTCCTACGAGCAGTACTTC

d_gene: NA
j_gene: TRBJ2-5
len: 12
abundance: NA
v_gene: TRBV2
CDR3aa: CASSDGRETQYF
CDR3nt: TGTGCCAGCAGTGACGGGAGAGAGACCCAGTACTTC

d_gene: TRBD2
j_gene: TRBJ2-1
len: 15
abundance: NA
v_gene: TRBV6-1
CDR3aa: CASSAPSGSYNEQFF
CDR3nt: TGTGCCAGCAGTGCACCTAGCGGGAGCTACAATGAGCAGTTCTTC

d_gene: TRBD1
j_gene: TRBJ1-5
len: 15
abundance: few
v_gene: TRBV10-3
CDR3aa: CAISPSTGGNQPQHF
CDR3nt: TGTGCCATCAGCCCCTCGACAGGGGGCAATCAGCCCCAGCATTTT

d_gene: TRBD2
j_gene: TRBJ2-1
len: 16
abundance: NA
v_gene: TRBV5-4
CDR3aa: CASSFGGSSSYNEQFF
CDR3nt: TGTGCCAGCAGCTTCGGCGGGAGCAGCTCCTACAATGAGCAGTTCTTC

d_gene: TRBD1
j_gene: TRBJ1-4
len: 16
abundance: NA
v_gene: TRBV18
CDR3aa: CASSQNRQGGNEKLFF
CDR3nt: TGTGCCAGCTCCCAGAACCGACAGGGTGGCAATGAAAAACTGTTTTTT

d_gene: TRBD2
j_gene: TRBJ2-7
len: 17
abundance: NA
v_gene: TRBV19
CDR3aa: CASSLTGGGWTPYEQYF
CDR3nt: TGTGCCAGTAGTCTTACCGGGGGGGGGTGGACCCCCTACGAGCAGTACTTC

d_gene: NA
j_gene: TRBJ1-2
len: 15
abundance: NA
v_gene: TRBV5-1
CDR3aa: CASRISGGVNYGYTF
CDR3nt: TGCGCCAGCAGGATTAGCGGGGGCGTTAACTATGGCTACACCTTC

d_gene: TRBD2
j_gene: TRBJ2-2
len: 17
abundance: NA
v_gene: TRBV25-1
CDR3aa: CASSGAIGGRATGELFF
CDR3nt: TGTGCCAGCAGTGGGGCTATCGGCGGGAGGGCCACCGGGGAGCTGTTTTTT

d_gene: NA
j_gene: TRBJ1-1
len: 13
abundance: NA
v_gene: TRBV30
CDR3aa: CAWITAAGRSVFF
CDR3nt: TGTGCCTGGATTACCGCCGCCGGGCGATCGGTTTTCTTT

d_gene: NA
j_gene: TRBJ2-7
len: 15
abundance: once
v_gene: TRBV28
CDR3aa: CASKENKRLDYEQYF
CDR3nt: TGTGCCAGCAAGGAGAACAAGCGTCTCGACTACGAGCAGTACTTC

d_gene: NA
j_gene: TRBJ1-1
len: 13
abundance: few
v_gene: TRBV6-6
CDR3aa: CASSYTGPTEAFF
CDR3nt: TGTGCCAGCAGTTATACAGGGCCCACTGAAGCTTTCTTT

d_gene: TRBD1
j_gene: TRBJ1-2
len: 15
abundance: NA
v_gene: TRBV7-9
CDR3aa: CASSLTEGQAEGYTF
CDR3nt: TGTGCCAGCAGCTTGACCGAGGGACAGGCGGAGGGCTACACCTTC

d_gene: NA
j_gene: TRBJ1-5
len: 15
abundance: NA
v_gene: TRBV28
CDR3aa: CASSEQHSSNQPQHF
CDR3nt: TGTGCCAGCAGTGAACAACACAGTAGCAATCAGCCCCAGCATTTT

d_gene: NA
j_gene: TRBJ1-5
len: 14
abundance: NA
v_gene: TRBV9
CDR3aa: CASSPPRLDRPQHF
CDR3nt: TGTGCCAGCAGCCCACCACGGCTGGACCGGCCCCAGCATTTT

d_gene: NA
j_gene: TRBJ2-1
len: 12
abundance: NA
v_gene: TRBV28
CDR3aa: CASSQIGVEQFF
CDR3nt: TGTGCCAGCAGTCAGATAGGGGTTGAGCAGTTCTTC

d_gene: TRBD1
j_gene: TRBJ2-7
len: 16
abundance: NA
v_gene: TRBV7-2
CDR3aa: CASSLGFRQGPVEQYF
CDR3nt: TGTGCCAGCAGCTTAGGATTTAGACAGGGCCCGGTTGAGCAGTACTTC

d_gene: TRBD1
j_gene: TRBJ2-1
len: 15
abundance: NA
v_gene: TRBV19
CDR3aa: CASSRRTGDHNEQFF
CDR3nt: TGTGCCAGTAGTAGGCGGACAGGGGACCACAATGAGCAGTTCTTC

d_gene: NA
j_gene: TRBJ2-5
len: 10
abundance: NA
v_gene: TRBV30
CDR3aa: CAWRARTQYF
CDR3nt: TGTGCCTGGAGGGCCCGGACCCAGTACTTC

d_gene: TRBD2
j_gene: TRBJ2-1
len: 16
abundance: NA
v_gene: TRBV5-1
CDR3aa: CASSLAGTSRIYEQFF
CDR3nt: TGCGCCAGCAGCTTGGCCGGGACTAGCAGAATCTATGAGCAGTTCTTC

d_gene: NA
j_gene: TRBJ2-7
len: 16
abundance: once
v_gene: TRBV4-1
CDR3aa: CASSQGQGMASYEQYF
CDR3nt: TGCGCCAGCAGCCAAGGGCAGGGGATGGCCTCCTACGAGCAGTACTTC

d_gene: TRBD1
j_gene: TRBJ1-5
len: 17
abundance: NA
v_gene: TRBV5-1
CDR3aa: CASSPGTGGYSNQPQHF
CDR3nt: TGCGCCAGCAGCCCCGGGACAGGGGGATATAGCAATCAGCCCCAGCATTTT

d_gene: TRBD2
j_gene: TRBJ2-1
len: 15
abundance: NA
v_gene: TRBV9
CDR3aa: CASVPGGTNYNEQFF
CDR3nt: TGTGCCAGCGTCCCGGGGGGGACCAATTACAATGAGCAGTTCTTC

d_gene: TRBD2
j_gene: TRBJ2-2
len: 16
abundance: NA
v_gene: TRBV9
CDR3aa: CASSVQTSGRTGELFF
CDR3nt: TGTGCCAGCAGCGTACAGACTAGCGGGCGCACCGGGGAGCTGTTTTTT

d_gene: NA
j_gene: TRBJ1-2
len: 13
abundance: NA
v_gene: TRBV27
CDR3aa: CASSLRQGSGYTF
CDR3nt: TGTGCCAGCAGTTTAAGGCAGGGGAGTGGCTACACCTTC

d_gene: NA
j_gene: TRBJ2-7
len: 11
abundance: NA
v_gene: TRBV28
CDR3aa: CASSRGYEQYF
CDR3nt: TGTGCCAGCAGTAGGGGTTACGAGCAGTACTTC

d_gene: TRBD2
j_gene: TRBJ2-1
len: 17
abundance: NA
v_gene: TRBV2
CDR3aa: CASNMDFAGLVGDEQFF
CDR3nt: TGTGCCAGCAACATGGACTTCGCGGGACTAGTGGGCGATGAGCAGTTCTTC

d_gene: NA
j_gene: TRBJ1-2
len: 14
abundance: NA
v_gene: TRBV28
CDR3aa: CASSLTPRDYGYTF
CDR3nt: TGTGCCAGCAGTTTAACCCCCCGGGACTATGGCTACACCTTC

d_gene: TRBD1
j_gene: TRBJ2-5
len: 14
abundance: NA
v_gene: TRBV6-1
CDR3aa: CASSGEWTGETQYF
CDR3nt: TGTGCCAGCAGTGGAGAATGGACAGGGGAGACCCAGTACTTC

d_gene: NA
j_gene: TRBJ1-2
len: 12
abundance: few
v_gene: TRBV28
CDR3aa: CASSFSHSGYTF
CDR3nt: TGTGCCAGCAGTTTCTCCCATTCGGGCTACACCTTC

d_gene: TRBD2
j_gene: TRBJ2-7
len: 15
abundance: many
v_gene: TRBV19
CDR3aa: CASRGGLADSYEQYF
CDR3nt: TGTGCCAGTAGGGGGGGACTAGCGGATTCCTACGAGCAGTACTTC

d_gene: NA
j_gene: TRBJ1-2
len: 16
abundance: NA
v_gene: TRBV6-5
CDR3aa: CASSSVFRGSQYGYTF
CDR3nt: TGTGCCAGCAGTTCAGTCTTTAGGGGTTCTCAGTATGGCTACACCTTC

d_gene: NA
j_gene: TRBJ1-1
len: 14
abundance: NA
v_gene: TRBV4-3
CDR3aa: CASSQEGGYTEAFF
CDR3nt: TGCGCCAGCAGCCAGGAAGGGGGATACACTGAAGCTTTCTTT

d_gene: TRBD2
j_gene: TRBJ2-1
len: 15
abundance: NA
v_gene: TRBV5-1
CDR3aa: CASSLLTSGSYEQFF
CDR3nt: TGCGCCAGCAGCTTGCTTACTAGCGGGAGCTATGAGCAGTTCTTC

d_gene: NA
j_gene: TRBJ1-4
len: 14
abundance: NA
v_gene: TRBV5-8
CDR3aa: CASSGDRFNEKLFF
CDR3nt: TGTGCCAGCAGCGGAGACCGGTTCAATGAAAAACTGTTTTTT

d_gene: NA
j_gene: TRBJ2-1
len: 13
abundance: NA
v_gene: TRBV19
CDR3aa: CASRRDPYNEQFF
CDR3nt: TGTGCCAGTCGGCGGGACCCCTACAATGAGCAGTTCTTC

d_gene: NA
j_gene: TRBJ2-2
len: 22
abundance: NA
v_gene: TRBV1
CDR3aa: CTSSRQTPGLAGPPTNTGELFF
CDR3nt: TGCACCAGCAGCCGCCAGACCCCGGGACTAGCGGGACCCCCAACGAACACCGGGGAGCTGTTTTTT

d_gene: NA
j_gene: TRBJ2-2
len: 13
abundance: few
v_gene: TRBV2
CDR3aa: CASSMGNTGELFF
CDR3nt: TGTGCCAGCAGTATGGGGAACACCGGGGAGCTGTTTTTT

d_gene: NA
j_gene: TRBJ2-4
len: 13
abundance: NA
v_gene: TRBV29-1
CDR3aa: CSVEERVKNIQYF
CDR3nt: TGCAGCGTTGAAGAGCGGGTCAAAAACATTCAGTACTTC

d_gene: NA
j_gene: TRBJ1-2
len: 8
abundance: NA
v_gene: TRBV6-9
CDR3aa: CATYGYTF
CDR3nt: TGTGCCACCTATGGCTACACCTTC

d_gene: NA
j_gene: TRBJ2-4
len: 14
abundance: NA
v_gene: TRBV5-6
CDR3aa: CASSLRTNYNIQYF
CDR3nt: TGTGCCAGCAGTTTAAGGACTAATTATAACATTCAGTACTTC

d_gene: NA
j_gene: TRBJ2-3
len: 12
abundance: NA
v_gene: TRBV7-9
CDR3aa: CASSPLSDTQYF
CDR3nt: TGTGCCAGCAGTCCATTGTCAGATACGCAGTATTTT

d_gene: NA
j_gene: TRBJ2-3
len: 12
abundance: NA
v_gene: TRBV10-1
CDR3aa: CASSDYTDTQYF
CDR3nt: TGCGCCAGCAGTGACTACACAGATACGCAGTATTTT